Given below is one T cell receptor (beta chain) in context. Each subset's genomic DNA was shared equally among a number of immunoSEQ plates. In replicate PCRs of unsorted PBMC, 250 to 350 ng DNA, some 30,000 T cell genomes, was used. Ten immunoSEQ deep assay plates were used by the authors to sequence unsorted PBMC DNA. Produced via immunoSEQ multiplex PCR; TCRdb's table is partial and in-frame only. The repertoire holds roughly 500,000 clones, about four fifths seen once, with about an eighth in the top ten. The entry originates in a study of shared clonotypes between healthy human individuals. Only Caucasian adults living in Nashville, Tennessee made up the donor group. This TCR came from a woman aged 35 to 49 in good health. Some clones in this sample may be carry-over from other donors' samples. The sample comprised PBMCs.

The CDR3 DNA sequence: TGTGCCAGCAGCAGACAGGCCACAGATACGCAGTATTTT. Its protein is CASSRQATDTQYF. The chain combines TRBV27 with TRBJ2-3; TRBD1 is a possible D gene (6 bases). The CDR3 consists of 13 residues. With 6 bases removed from V and 2 bases from J, the gap between germline ends came to 9 bases. The germline gives CDR1 MNHEY, CDR2 SMNVEV (reference sequence).